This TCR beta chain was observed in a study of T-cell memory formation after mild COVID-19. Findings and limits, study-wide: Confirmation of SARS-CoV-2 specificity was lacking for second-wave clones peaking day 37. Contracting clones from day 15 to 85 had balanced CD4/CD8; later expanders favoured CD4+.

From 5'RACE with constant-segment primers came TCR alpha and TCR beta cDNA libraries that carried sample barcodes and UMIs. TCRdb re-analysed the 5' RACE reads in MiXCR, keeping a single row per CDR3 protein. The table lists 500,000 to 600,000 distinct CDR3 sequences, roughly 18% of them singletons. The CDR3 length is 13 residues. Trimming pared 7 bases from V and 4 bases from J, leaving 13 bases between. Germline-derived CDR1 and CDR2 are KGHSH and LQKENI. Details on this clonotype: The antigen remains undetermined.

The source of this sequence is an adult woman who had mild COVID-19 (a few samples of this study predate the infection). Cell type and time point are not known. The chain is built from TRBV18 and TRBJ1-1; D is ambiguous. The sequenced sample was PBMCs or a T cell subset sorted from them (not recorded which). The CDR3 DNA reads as TGTGCCAGCTTCCCGTTGGCGTCCACTGAAGCTTTCTTT. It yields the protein CASFPLASTEAFF.